This T cell receptor (beta chain) was sequenced in a study of beta chain features in type 1 diabetes. Study findings and constraints: Shorter TCRB CDR3s, moderately but significantly so, were found in Type 1 diabetes patients in all four CD4+ subsets.

Of the isolated RNA, all was reverse transcribed, and so the sequenced material was expressed TCRB transcripts. Assay used: immunoSEQ multiplex PCR; TCRdb lists only in-frame clones, some missing. The sample contains roughly 220,000 clones, about a sixth of which appear only once. On this clone: Its antigen is undetermined. The sample contains more than one DNA sequence encoding this CDR3.

CDR1 is MNHEY and CDR2 is SVGAGI in the germline V gene. The CDR3 extends over 13 amino acids. Trimming pared 0 bases from V and 4 bases from J, leaving 1 base between. This clonotype was obtained from a man aged 25 to 40 with type 1 diabetes. The chain couples TRBV6-5 to TRBJ2-6; D gene unclear. The sequencing input was naive CD4+ T cells from blood. The CDR3 loop reads CASSYSGANVLTF. The CDR3 DNA is TGTGCCAGCAGTTACTCCGGGGCCAACGTCCTGACTTTC.